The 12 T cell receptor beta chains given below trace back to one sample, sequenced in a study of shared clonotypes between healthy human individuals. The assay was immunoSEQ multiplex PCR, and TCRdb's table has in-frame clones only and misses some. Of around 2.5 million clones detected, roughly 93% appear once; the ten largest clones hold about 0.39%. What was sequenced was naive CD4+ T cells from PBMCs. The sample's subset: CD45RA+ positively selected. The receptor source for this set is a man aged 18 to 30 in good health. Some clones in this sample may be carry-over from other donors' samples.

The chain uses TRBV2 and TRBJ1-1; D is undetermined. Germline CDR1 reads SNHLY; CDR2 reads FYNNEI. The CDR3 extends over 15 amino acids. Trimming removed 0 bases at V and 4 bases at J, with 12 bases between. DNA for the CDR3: TGTGCCAGCAGTGAAGCTGATTGGCGCGGCACTGAAGCTTTCTTT. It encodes CASSEADWRGTEAFF.

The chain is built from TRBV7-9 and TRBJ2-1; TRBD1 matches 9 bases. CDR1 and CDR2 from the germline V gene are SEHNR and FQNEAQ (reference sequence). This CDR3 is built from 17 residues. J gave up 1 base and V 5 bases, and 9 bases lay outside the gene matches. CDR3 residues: CASSPDRGSGSYNEQFF. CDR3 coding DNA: TGTGCCAGCAGCCCCGACAGGGGGTCGGGGTCCTACAATGAGCAGTTCTTC.

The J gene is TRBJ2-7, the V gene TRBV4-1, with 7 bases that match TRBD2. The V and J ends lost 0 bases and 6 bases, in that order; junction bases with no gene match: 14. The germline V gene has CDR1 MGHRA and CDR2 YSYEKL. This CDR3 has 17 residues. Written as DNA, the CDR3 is TGCGCCAGCAGCCAAGATCGTCTGGGGGAGGGCCGTTTCGAGCAGTACTTC. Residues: CASSQDRLGEGRFEQYF.

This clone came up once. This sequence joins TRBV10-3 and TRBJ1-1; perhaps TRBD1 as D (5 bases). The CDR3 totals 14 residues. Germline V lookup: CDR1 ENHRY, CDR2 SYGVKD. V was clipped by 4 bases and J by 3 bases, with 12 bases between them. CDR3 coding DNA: TGTGCCATCAGTGTCAGTCTAGGGGACACTGAAGCTTTCTTT. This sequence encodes CAISVSLGDTEAFF.

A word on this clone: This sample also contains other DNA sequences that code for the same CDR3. The CDR3 DNA is TGTGCCAGCAGCCTGTCGAGGGGGGAGACCCAGTACTTC. This sequence encodes CASSLSRGETQYF. The chain has TRBV7-2 and TRBJ2-5; D perhaps matches TRBD1 (6 bases). Trimming shortened V by 5 bases and J by 5 bases, and 12 bases separated the two germline ends. The germline V gene has CDR1 SGHTA and CDR2 FQGNSA. CDR3 length equals 13 residues.

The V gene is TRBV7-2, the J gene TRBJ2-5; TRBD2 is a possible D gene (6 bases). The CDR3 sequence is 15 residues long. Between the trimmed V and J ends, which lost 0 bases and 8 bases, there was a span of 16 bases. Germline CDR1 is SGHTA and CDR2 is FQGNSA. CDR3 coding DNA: TGTGCCAGCAGCTTAGCAGACGGCGGGATAGGAACCCAGTACTTC. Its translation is CASSLADGGIGTQYF.

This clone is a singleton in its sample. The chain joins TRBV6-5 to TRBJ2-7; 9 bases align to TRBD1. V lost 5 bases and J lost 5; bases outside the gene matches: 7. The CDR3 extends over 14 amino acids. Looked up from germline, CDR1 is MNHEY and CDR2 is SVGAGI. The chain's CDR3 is CASSTRQGGDEQYF. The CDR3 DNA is TGTGCCAGCAGTACCCGACAGGGGGGTGACGAGCAGTACTTC.

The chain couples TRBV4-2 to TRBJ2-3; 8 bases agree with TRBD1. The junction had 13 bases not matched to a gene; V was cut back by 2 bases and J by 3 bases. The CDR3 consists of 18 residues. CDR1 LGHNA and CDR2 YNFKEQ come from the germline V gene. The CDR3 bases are TGTGCCAGCAGCCAAACGCCCTCAGGACAGGGTCGGACAGATACGCAGTATTTT. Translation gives CASSQTPSGQGRTDTQYF.

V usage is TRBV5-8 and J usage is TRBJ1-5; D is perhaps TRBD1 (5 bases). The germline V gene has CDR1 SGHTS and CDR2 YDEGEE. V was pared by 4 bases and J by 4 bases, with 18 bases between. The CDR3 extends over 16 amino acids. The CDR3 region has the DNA TGTGCCAGCAGCCAAGGGGACCAGGGTTGGAATCAGCCCCAGCATTTT. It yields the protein CASSQGDQGWNQPQHF.

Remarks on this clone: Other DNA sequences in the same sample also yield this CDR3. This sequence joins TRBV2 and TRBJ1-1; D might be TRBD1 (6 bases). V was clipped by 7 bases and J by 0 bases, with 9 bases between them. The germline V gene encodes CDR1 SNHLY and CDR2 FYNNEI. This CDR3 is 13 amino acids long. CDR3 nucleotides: TGTGCCAGCATTAGGGACATGAACACTGAAGCTTTCTTT. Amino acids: CASIRDMNTEAFF.

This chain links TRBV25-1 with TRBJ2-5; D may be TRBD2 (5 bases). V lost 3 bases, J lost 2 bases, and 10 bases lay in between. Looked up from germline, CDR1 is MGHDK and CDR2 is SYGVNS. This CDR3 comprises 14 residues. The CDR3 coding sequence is TGTGCCAGCAGTGATAGAAGGACTCAAGAGACCCAGTACTTC. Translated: CASSDRRTQETQYF.

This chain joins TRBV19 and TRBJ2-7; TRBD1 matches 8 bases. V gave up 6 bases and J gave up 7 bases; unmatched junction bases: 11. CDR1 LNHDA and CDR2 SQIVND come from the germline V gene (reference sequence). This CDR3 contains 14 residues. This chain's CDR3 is CASSPWDRRREQYF. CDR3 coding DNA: TGTGCCAGTAGCCCCTGGGACAGGCGTCGTGAGCAGTACTTC.